This T cell receptor beta chain was identified in a study of blood T cell repertoires in COVID-19. For the study at large: Sources were T cells, B-cell-depleted T cells, or PBMCs; the material itself was cDNA or gDNA.

The ends lost 4 bases at V and 7 bases at J; junction bases unmatched: 6. The V gene's germline CDR1 is LGHDT and CDR2 YNNKEL (reference sequence). This CDR3 region has 14 residues. The table came from immunoSEQ multiplex PCR; TCRdb's copy has only in-frame clones and leaves some out. The sample contains about 150,000 clones, 75% to 85% of which appear only once. V gene TRBV3-1 (or the pseudogene TRBV3-2) combines with J gene TRBJ1-4, with TRBD1 matching 7 bases. The sequence was obtained from a woman in her 50s in a cohort sampled during active or convalescent COVID-19. The sequencing input was peripheral blood. The CDR3 loop reads CASSRRQGVEKLFF. CDR3 DNA sequence: TGTGCCAGCAGCCGGAGACAGGGTGTTGAAAAACTGTTTTTT.